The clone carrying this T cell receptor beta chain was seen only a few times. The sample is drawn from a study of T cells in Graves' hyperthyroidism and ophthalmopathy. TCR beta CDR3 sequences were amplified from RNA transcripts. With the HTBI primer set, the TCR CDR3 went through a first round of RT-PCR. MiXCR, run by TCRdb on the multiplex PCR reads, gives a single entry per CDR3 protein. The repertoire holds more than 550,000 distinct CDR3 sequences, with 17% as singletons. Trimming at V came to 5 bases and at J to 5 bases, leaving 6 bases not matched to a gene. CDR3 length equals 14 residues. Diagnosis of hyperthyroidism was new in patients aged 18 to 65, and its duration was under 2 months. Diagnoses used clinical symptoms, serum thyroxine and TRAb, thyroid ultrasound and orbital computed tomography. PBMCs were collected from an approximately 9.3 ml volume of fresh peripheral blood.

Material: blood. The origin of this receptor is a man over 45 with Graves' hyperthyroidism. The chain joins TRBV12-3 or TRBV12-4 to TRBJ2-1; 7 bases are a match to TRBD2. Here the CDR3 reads CASSRREENNEQFF. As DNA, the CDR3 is TGTGCCAGCAGTCGCCGGGAGGAAAACAATGAGCAGTTCTTC.